This record looks at one TCR beta chain sequence and its context. The antigen it recognizes is unknown. No qualities accompany the bases; no much larger clone lies one base away. The library was prepared using the immunoSEQ multiplex PCR assay. This immuneACCESS table, as held by TCRdb, lists in-frame sequences with V and J called but not all clones. Of the missing ones, under half trace to an unresolved V gene in checked studies; the others have no known cause. In all, the sample holds tens of thousands of clones, and 87% of those were seen once. 9.5% to 13% of the sample is taken by the ten largest. These data are taken from a study of control samples from healthy donors and cancer patients (TCRdb year 2020). Including the terminal cysteine and phenylalanine, the CDR3 comprises 19 residues. The read is trimmed to its CDR3 DNA, 57 bases read in frame from base 1.

The clonotype was recovered from a woman aged 55-69 years with lung cancer. The specimen sequenced was PBMCs. This chain joins TRBV21-1 to TRBJ2-6. TRBV21-1 has pseudogene status. The nucleotide sequence is given as TGTGCCAGCAGCTCTTCGGGCCAAGAGGGGCGGGCTGGGGCCAACGTCCTGACTTTC. It translates as CASSSSGQEGRAGANVLTF.